The rows below give T cell receptor beta chains drawn from one sample of a study of neoadjuvant nivolumab and ipilimumab in lung cancer. Clones were read by immunoSEQ multiplex PCR, and TCRdb kept only the in-frame ones, dropping some. The sample records 25,000 to 30,000 clones, more than 75% being singletons. The source material was tumor tissue, sampled after neoadjuvant nivolumab, alone or with ipilimumab, at or shortly before surgery. The receptors derive from an adult with non-small cell lung cancer. Each CDR3 is given without its conserved first and last residue.

TRBJ2-2 | TRBV2 | ASSDSGRRNTGELF
TRBJ2-7 | TRBV7-9 | ASSFGTSNEQY
TRBJ2-3 | TRBV10-3 | ATTDRERTDTQY
TRBJ2-1 | TRBV6-1 | ASREPPGLEQF
TRBJ2-5 | TRBV29-1 | SVVGGPETQY
TRBJ1-1 | TRBV18 | ASSPDRGRTEAF
TRBJ1-1 | TRBV6-5 | ASWGGTGTEAF
TRBJ2-7 | TRBV5-1 | ASSPPAYEQY
TRBJ1-1 | TRBV18 | ASSLGGGWRTEAF
TRBJ2-1 | TRBV11-2 | ASSLARAGGEQF
TRBJ1-1 | TRBV5-1 | ASSLTGSAEAF
TRBJ2-3 | TRBV2 | ASRKYTPVGTDTQY
TRBJ1-1 | TRBV18 | ASSTGSTEAF
TRBJ1-2 | TRBV29-1 | SATTGTGGQGGYGYT
TRBJ2-1 | TRBV5-5 | ASSFLPRFGDEQF
TRBJ1-4 | TRBV18 | ASSRIMQGSTNEKLF
TRBJ2-3 | TRBV5-4 | ASSLVGPTDTQY
TRBJ1-3 | TRBV6-1 | ASRADRGAGNTIY
TRBJ2-6 | TRBV5-1 | ASSQTTVTGANVLT
TRBJ2-2 | TRBV29-1 | SVANTGELF
TRBJ2-7 | TRBV5-1 | ASSLGPASYEQY
TRBJ1-5 | TRBV7-2 | ASSLVSSNQPQH
TRBJ1-4 | TRBV18 | ASSPDRTRTNEKLF
TRBJ2-1 | TRBV30 | AWSKGGTSGRIDNEQF
TRBJ2-2 | TRBV11-2 | ASSLGDLAGELF
TRBJ2-4 | TRBV30 | AWSGGIAGGGNIQY
TRBJ1-2 | TRBV30 | AWSVSRARGYT
TRBJ2-3 | TRBV5-1 | ASSLDYSSTDTQY
TRBJ2-7 | TRBV7-9 | ASSLISGGYEQY
TRBJ2-1 | TRBV5-1 | ASSWDAGNEQF
TRBJ1-2 | TRBV29-1 | SLWGYEGYT
TRBJ2-7 | TRBV11-2 | ASSLEGIFEQY
TRBJ1-1 | TRBV10-2 | ASSEVSTEAF
TRBJ1-4 | TRBV28 | ASSTGQKNEKLF
TRBJ2-7 | TRBV6-1 | ASMIITSSYEQY
TRBJ1-5 | TRBV6-5 | ASSYGRNQPQH
TRBJ1-1 | TRBV30 | AWNKVDEAF
TRBJ2-7 | TRBV9 | ASSVKAKGTGAYEQY
TRBJ1-1 | TRBV30 | AWRRDSAEAF
TRBJ1-3 | TRBV11-3 | ASSLVRSGNTIY
TRBJ2-5 | TRBV5-1 | ASSLEGGPFPKETQY
TRBJ2-7 | TRBV5-1 | ASSSRTAAYEQY
TRBJ2-3 | TRBV18 | ASSPPTRTDTQY
TRBJ1-2 | TRBV7-9 | ASSYGTGGPNYGYT
TRBJ2-5 | TRBV5-1 | ASSLGVGTGQRQETQY
TRBJ1-2 | TRBV7-2 | ASSLDSGTADGYT
TRBJ1-4 | TRBV30 | AWTRMTGTNEKLF
TRBJ2-5 | TRBV5-6 | ASSLAELGETQY
TRBJ1-1 | TRBV5-4 | ASSFRGRMNTEAF
TRBJ2-7 | TRBV6-5 | ASSRQAGLYEQY
TRBJ2-7 | TRBV7-2 | ASSLLSGGYEQY
TRBJ1-5 | TRBV14 | ASSQAGSRVRGNQPQH
TRBJ1-5 | TRBV5-1 | ASSVDSGSSSTQH
TRBJ2-7 | TRBV30 | AWSETGPIYEQY